This T cell receptor (beta chain) is drawn from a study of T cells in Graves' hyperthyroidism and ophthalmopathy. The sample holds a few counts of this clonotype. CDR1 is ENHRY and CDR2 is SYGVKD in the germline V gene. The CDR3 has 14 amino acids. The V end was cut by 7 bases, the J end by 1 base, with 13 bases between. Amplification of TCR beta CDR3 regions was performed using RNA transcripts as template. TCR CDR3 underwent first-round RT-PCR with the HTBI primer set. TCRdb reprocessed the multiplex PCR reads with MiXCR, giving one entry per CDR3 protein. The sample yields roughly 750,000 distinct CDR3 sequences, about 16% seen once. For Graves' hyperthyroidism to be stable, ophthalmopathy could not progress within 18 months.

The receptor's source is a man in his late teens or twenties with Graves' hyperthyroidism. The chain recombines TRBV10-3 with TRBJ1-1; possibly TRBD1 for D (6 bases). Sequenced material: blood. The CDR3 DNA reads as TGTGCCATCAAAGCCAGGGGCGAGAACACTGAAGCTTTCTTT. It encodes CAIKARGENTEAFF.